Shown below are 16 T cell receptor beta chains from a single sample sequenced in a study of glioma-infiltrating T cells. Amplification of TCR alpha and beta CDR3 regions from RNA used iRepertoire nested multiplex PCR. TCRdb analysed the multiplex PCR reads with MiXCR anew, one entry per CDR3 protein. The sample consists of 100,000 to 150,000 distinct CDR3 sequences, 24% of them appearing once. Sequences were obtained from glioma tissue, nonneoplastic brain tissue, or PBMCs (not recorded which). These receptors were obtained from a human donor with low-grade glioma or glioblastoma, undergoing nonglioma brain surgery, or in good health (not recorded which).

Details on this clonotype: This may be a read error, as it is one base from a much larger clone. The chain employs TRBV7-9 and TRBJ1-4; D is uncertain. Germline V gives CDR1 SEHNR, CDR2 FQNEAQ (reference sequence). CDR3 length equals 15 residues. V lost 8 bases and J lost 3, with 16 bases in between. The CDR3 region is CASGHGWVANEKLFF. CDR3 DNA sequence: TGTGCCAGCGGCCATGGGTGGGTGGCTAATGAAAAACTGTTTTTT.

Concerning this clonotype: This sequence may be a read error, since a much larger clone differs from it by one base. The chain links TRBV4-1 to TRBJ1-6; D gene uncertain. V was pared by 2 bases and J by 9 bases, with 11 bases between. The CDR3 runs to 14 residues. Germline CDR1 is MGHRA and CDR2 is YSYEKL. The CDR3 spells CASSQRWLVSPLHF. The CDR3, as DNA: TGCGCCAGCAGCCAAAGGTGGTTAGTTTCACCCCTCCACTTT.

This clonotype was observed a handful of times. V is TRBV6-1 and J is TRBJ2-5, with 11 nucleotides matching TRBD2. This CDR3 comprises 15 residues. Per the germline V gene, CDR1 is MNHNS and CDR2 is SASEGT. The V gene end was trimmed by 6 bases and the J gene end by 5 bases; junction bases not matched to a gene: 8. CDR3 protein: CASRDVLAGVETQYF. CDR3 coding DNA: TGTGCCAGCAGAGACGTACTAGCGGGGGTTGAGACCCAGTACTTC.

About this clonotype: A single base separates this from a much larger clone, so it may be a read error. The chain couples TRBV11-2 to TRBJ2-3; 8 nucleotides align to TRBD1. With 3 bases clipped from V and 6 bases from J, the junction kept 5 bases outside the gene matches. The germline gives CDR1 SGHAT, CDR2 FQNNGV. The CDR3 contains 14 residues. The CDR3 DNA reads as TGTGCCAGCAGCTTGGACAGGGAAAGCGATACGCAGTATTTT. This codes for CASSLDRESDTQYF.

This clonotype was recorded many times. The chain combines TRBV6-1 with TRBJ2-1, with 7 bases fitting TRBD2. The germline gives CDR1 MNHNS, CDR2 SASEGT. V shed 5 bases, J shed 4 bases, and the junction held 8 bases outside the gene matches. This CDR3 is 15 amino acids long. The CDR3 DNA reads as TGTGCCAGCAGTCTCGGGGGGAAGAGGTACAATGAGCAGTTCTTC. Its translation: CASSLGGKRYNEQFF.

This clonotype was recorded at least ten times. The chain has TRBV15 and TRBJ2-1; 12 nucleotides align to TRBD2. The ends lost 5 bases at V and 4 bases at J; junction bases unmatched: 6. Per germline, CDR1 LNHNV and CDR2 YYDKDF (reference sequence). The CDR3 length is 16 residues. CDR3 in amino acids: CATSRPLAGGYNEQFF. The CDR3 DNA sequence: TGTGCCACCAGCCGACCACTAGCGGGGGGATACAATGAGCAGTTCTTC.

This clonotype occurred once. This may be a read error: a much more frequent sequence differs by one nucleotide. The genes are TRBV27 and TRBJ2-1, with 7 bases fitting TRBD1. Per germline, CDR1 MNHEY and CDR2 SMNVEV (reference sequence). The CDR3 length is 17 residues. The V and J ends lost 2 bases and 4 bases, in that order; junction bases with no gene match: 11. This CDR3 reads CASSLDFLAGGYNEQFF. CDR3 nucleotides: TGTGCCAGCAGTTTAGACTTCCTAGCAGGGGGTTACAATGAGCAGTTCTTC.

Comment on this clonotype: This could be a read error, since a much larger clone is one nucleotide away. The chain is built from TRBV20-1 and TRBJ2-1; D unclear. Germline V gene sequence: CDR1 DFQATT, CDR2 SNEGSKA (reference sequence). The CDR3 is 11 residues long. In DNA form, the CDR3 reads TGCAGTGCAAAGCAGAACAATGACCAGTTCTTC. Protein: CSAKQNNDQFF.

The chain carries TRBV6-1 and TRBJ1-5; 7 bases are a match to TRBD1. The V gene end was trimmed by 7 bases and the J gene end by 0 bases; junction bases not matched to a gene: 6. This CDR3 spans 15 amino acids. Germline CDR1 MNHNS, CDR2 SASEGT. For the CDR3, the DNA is TGTGCCAGCACGCCGACAGGGTCTAGCAATCAGCCCCAGCATTTT. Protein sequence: CASTPTGSSNQPQHF.

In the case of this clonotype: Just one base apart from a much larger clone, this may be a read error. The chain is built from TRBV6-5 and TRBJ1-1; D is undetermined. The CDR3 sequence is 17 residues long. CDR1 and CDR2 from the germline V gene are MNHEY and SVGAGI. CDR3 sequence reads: CTSSYSYRTRMNTEAFF. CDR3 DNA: TGTACCAGCAGTTACTCGTATCGGACTAGAATGAACACTGAAGCTTTCTTT.

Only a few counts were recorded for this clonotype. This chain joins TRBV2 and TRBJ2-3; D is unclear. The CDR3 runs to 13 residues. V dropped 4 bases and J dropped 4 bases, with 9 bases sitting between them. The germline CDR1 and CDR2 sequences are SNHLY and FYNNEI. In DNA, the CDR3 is TGTGCCAGCAGTGGGCTTAGCCCAGATACGCAGTATTTT. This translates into CASSGLSPDTQYF.

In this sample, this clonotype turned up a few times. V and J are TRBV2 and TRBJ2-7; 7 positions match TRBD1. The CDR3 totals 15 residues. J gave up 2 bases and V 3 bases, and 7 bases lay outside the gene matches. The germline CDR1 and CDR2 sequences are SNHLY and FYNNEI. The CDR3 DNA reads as TGTGCCAGCAGTGATGGGACAGACAGAACCTACGAGCAGTACGTC. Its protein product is CASSDGTDRTYEQYV.

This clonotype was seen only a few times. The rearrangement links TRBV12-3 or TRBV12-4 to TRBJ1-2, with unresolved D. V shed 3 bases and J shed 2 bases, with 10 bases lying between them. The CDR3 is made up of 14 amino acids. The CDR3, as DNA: TGTGCCAGCAGTTTTCTCCGCAAAAACTATGGCTACACCTTC. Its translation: CASSFLRKNYGYTF.

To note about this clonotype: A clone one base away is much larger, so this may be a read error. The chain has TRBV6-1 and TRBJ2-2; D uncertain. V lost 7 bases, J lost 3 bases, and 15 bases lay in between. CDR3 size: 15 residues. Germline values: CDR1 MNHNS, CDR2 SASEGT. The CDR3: CASTLRASDTGELFF. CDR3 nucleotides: TGTGCCAGCACCTTACGGGCTAGTGACACCGGGGAGCTGTTTTTT.

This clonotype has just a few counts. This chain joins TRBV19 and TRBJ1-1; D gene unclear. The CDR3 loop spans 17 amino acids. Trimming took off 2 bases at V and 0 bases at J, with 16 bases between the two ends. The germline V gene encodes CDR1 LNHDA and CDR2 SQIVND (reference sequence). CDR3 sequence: CASSIPGGLGMNTEAFF. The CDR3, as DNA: TGTGCCAGTAGTATACCTGGTGGTTTGGGGATGAACACTGAAGCTTTCTTT.

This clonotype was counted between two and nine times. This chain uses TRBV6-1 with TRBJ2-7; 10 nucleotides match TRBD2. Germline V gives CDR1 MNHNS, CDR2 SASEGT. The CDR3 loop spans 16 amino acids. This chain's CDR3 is CAISEASGGPAREQYV. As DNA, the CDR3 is TGTGCCATCAGTGAAGCTAGCGGGGGCCCGGCTAGGGAGCAGTACGTC.